This T cell receptor beta chain was captured in a study of blood T cell dynamics during melanoma immunotherapy. Overall study: Patients with metastatic melanoma got pembrolizumab or nivolumab-ipilimumab as first-line care.

The time point: pre-treatment baseline. Samples come from before therapy and from week 3 after the first blockade cycle. Patients with prior systemic cancer treatment, concomitant immunosuppressants, or other active malignancies were excluded. Libraries were prepared by immunoSEQ multiplex PCR; TCRdb keeps only in-frame clonotypes and omits some of them. The sample consists of 9,000 to 13,000 clones, less than 90% of them appearing once. This material consisted of blood, taken from a patient treated with checkpoint blockade. This clonotype was obtained from a human donor with melanoma.

The DNA for the CDR3 is TGTGCCAGCAGCTTAAGCATCGGCAGGGCCCAAGAGACCCAGTACTTC. Its translation: CASSLSIGRAQETQYF. The chain is built from TRBV7-6 and TRBJ2-5, with D possibly matching TRBD1 (5 bases). This CDR3 is built from 16 residues. CDR1 is SGHVS, CDR2 FNYEAQ, per germline. Trimming stripped 2 bases from V and 1 base from J, with 14 bases between.